A selection of T cell receptor beta chains follows, all from one sample in a study of T-cell reconstitution after alpha-beta-depleted transplantation in children. TCRdb processed the PCR reads anew with MiXCR; each CDR3 protein has one entry. In the table there are some 600,000 distinct CDR3 sequences, over 10% of which are singletons. The source material was PBMCs, mostly from graft donor cells, sampled 360 days after TCRalphabeta/CD19-depleted stem cell transplant. These receptors were collected from a male patient between 5 and 17 years old who had a stem cell transplant for acute myeloid leukemia, so the T cells may come from the graft donor. Each CDR3 is given without its conserved first and last residue. Only some rows state a clone size, as once, few, many or a class for expanded clones.

clone_size	j_call	v_call	cdr3_aa
many	TRBJ2-7	TRBV12-3/TRBV12-4	ASSHDGGYEQY
NA	TRBJ2-7	TRBV28	ASTGTHSYEQY
NA	TRBJ1-1	TRBV7-2	ASSLALIGGAITEAF
few	TRBJ2-1	TRBV7-2	ASSREYYNEQF
many	TRBJ1-2	TRBV29-1	SVVRTRADYGYT
few	TRBJ2-2	TRBV4-3	ASSQGPGGPNTGELF
NA	TRBJ2-7	TRBV18	ASSPSTTPGLAGGEY
NA	TRBJ1-5	TRBV6-1	ASKGQGLDQPQH
few	TRBJ2-7	TRBV28	ASSLGLGTHSYEQY
many	TRBJ2-1	TRBV20-1	SETSGLISYNEQF
NA	TRBJ2-7	TRBV27	ASAQGLSSYEQY
NA	TRBJ2-2	TRBV19	ASSLTGTSGMRTGELF
few	TRBJ1-2	TRBV27	ASSLYGGAYGYT
few	TRBJ2-1	TRBV20-1	SARGLAGSLNSYNEQF
few	TRBJ2-2	TRBV20-1	SARVLAAREPTGELF
NA	TRBJ1-1	TRBV18	ASSPLGQGRVNTEAF
few	TRBJ2-3	TRBV4-2	ASSQGQGWADTQY
many	TRBJ2-5	TRBV7-9	ASSFDETQY
few	TRBJ2-1	TRBV9	ASGGAMHYNEQF
many	TRBJ2-2	TRBV29-1	SVEQRSRTGELF
many	TRBJ2-7	TRBV20-1	SASPGKTTYEQY
many	TRBJ2-5	TRBV28	ASSLWRTGAMETQY
NA	TRBJ1-4	TRBV7-2	ASSFIGQANEKLF
many	TRBJ2-1	TRBV10-3	AISEPGLAGGSSSYNEQF
few	TRBJ2-1	TRBV29-1	SVPRSAGRNNEQF
many	TRBJ2-7	TRBV29-1	SVAQSSYEQY
many	TRBJ2-1	TRBV29-1	SVPTSPLARGNEQF
few	TRBJ2-4	TRBV20-1	SARDSEALAKNIQY
many	TRBJ2-5	TRBV24-1	ATSDLDRGGETQY
few	TRBJ2-1	TRBV12-3/TRBV12-4	ASSLGELRDNEQF
NA	TRBJ2-3	TRBV5-6	ASRIGARRTDTQY
few	TRBJ1-5	TRBV28	ASSLGPAQH
NA	TRBJ1-1	TRBV25-1	ASSAEQNTEAF
NA	TRBJ1-1	TRBV27	ASCTRFPRDEAF
few	TRBJ2-1	TRBV7-3	ASSLYGRGNEQF
few	TRBJ2-3	TRBV27	ASSLGTGSPDTQY
few	TRBJ2-7	TRBV5-1	ASSLAKGYEQY
NA	TRBJ2-2	TRBV20-1	SASIKSGANTGELF
NA	TRBJ1-2	TRBV28	ASSFGRGNYGYT
many	TRBJ2-1	TRBV20-1	SAQGDREETNEQF
once	TRBJ2-3	TRBV4-3	ASSQALSGRGTDTQY
few	TRBJ2-2	TRBV12-3/TRBV12-4	ASSPTSGAANTGELF
NA	TRBJ2-6	TRBV4-3	ASSQDIQGPGANVLT
NA	TRBJ2-3	TRBV12-3/TRBV12-4	ASRPGMPTDTQY
NA	TRBJ2-1	TRBV23-1	ASSQESVGRAQNEQF
many	TRBJ2-3	TRBV12-3/TRBV12-4	ASSRTADTQY
NA	TRBJ2-3	TRBV7-9	ASSTWEREFLDTQY
few	TRBJ2-1	TRBV5-1	ASSLVDLSSYNEQF
few	TRBJ2-4	TRBV7-2	ASSLPQPGTAKNIQY
many	TRBJ2-1	TRBV5-1	ASSPSGTDWDNEQF
NA	TRBJ2-5	TRBV20-1	SASPGASWGETQY
few	TRBJ2-7	TRBV28	ASSSFGTSGESYEQY
few	TRBJ2-1	TRBV13	ASSPMRGNEQF
NA	TRBJ2-7	TRBV28	ASSGPADEQY
NA	TRBJ2-5	TRBV2	ASSEEAGPEETQY
few	TRBJ2-1	TRBV12-3/TRBV12-4	ASSLSEANQF